This T cell receptor beta chain comes out of a study of CD8+ T cells in alopecia areata. Overall study results and limits: Sharing of TCR sequences between patients (possibly for HLA-related reasons) was less clear than in mice.

A few counts support this clone. Its antigen is currently unknown. V was shortened by 1 base and J by 7 bases, with 17 bases between the two germline ends. The CDR3 has 15 amino acids. Germline V gives CDR1 SGHRS, CDR2 YFSETQ. cDNA reverse transcribed from extracted RNA served as the sequencing template. The assay was immunoSEQ multiplex PCR, and TCRdb's table has in-frame clones only and misses some. Among about 180,000 clones listed, 51% were seen once. Described treatment: oral pan-JAK inhibitor, 5-10 mg twice daily. The chain joins TRBV5-1 to TRBJ1-1; tentatively, D is TRBD1 (6 bases). The clonotype was recovered from a human donor with alopecia areata. The sample was CD8+ T cells sorted from blood, taken around week 53, from a patient treated with tofacitinib. This chain's CDR3 is CASSLTGRQAFEAFF. CDR3 nucleotides: TGCGCCAGCAGCTTGACGGGTAGACAGGCCTTTGAAGCTTTCTTT.